The source of this TCR delta chain is a study of γδ T cells in repeated Plasmodium falciparum infection. In this sample, this clone turned up many times. TCRdb repeated clone calling on the multiplex PCR reads with CATT. The sample records approximately 50,000 delta-chain clones, 1.9% being singletons. Flow sorting of PBMC yielded separate Vgamma9/Vdelta2+ and Vdelta2-negative gammadelta T cell populations for bulk repertoire analysis. Germline V gene lookup returns CDR1 TSWWSYY and CDR2 QGS. The CDR3 is 24 residues long. The V gene lost 0 bases and the J gene lost 0 bases, with 35 bases spanning the gap.

The sequence came from a pool of human donors (malaria-infected and uninfected, not separated). The material sequenced was gamma-delta T cells from blood. The gene calls are TRDV1 and TRDJ1, with D possibly being TRDD2 or TRDD3 (7 bases each). TCRdb carries no J gene annotation; the J gene was assigned here by matching the DNA with germline. In DNA, the CDR3 is TGTGCTCTTGGGGAACTTAAATTTCCTACGGCGGGATGGAGGGGGATTATATACACCGATAAACTCATCTTT. Protein product: CALGELKFPTAGWRGIIYTDKLIF.